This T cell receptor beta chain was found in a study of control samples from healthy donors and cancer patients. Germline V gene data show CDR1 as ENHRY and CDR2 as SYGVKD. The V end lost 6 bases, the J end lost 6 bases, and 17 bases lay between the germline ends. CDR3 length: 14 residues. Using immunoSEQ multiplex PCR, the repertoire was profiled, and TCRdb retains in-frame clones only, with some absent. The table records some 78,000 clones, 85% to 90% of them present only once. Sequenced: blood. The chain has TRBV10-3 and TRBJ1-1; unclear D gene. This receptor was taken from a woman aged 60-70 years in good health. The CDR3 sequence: CAISQGSGFAEAFF. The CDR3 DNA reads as TGTGCCATCAGCCAAGGGTCGGGTTTTGCTGAAGCTTTCTTT.